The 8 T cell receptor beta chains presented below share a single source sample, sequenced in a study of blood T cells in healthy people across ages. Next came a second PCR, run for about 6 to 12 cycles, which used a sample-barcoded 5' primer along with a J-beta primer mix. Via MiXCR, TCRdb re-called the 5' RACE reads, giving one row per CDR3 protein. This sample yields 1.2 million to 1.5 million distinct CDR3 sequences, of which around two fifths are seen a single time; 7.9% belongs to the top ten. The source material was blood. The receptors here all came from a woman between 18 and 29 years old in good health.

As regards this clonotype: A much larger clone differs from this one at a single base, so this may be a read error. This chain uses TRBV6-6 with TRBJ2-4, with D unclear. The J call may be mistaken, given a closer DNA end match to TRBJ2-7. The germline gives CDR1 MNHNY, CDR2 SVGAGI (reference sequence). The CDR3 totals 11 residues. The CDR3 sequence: CAISALDEQYF. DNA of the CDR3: TGTGCCATCAGCGCCCTAGACGAGCAGTACTTC.

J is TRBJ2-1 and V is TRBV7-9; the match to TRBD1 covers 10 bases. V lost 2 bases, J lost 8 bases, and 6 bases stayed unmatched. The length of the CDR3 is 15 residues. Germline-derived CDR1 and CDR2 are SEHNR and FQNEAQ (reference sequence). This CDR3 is CASSLRTGGFDEQFF. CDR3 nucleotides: TGTGCCAGCAGCTTACGGACAGGGGGGTTCGATGAGCAGTTCTTC.

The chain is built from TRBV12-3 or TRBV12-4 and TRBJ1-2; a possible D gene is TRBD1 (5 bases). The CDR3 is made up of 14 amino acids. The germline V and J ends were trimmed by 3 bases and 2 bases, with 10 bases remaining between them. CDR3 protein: CASSFQGSNYGYTF. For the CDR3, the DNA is TGTGCCAGCAGTTTCCAGGGTTCAAACTATGGCTACACCTTC.

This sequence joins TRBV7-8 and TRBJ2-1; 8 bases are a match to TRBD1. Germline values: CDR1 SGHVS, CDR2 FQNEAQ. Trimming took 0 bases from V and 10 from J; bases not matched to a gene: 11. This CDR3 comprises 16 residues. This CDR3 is CASSLATPDRGWEQFF. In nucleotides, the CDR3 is TGTGCCAGCAGCTTAGCGACACCAGACAGGGGCTGGGAGCAGTTCTTC.

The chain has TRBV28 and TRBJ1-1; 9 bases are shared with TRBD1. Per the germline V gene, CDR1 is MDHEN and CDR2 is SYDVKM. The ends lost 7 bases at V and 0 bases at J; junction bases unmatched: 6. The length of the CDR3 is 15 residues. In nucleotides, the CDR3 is TGTGCCAGCAATGGATGGACAGGGGTGAACACTGAAGCTTTCTTT. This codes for CASNGWTGVNTEAFF.

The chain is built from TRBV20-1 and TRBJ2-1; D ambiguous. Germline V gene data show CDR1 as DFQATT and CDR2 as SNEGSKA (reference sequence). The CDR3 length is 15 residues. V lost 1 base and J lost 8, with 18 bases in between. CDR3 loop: CSARGRSRLLDEQFF. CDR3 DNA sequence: TGCAGTGCTAGAGGTCGTAGCAGGCTATTGGATGAGCAGTTCTTC.

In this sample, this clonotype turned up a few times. The CDR3: CASSEGTGTSWPQHF. The CDR3 DNA reads TGTGCCAGCAGTGAAGGGACAGGGACGAGTTGGCCCCAGCATTTT. The chain carries TRBV6-1 and TRBJ1-5, with 8 positions matching TRBD1. With V trimmed by 1 base and J by 9 bases, 8 bases remained unmatched. This CDR3 is built from 15 residues. Germline values: CDR1 MNHNS, CDR2 SASEGT.

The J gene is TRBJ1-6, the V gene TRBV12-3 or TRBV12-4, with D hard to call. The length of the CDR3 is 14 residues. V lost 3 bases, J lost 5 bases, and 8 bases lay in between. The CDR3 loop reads CASSLVKHNSPLHF. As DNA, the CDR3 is TGTGCCAGCAGTTTGGTCAAGCATAATTCACCCCTCCACTTT.